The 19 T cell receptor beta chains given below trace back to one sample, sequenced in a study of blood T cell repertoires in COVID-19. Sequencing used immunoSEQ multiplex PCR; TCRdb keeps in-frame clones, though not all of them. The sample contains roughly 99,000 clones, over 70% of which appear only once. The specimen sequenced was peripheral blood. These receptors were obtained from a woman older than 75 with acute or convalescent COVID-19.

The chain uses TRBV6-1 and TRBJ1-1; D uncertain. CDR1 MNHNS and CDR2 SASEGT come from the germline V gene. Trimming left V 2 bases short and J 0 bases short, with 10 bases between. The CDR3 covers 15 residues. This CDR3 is CASSEFSVMNTEAFF. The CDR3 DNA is TGTGCCAGCAGTGAATTTAGTGTTATGAACACTGAAGCTTTCTTT.

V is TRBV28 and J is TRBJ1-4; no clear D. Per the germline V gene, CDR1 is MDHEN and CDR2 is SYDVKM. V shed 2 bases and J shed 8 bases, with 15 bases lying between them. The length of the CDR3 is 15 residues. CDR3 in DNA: TGTGCCAGCAGTTTAATCAAAAGGAGCGACGAAAAACTGTTTTTT. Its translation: CASSLIKRSDEKLFF.

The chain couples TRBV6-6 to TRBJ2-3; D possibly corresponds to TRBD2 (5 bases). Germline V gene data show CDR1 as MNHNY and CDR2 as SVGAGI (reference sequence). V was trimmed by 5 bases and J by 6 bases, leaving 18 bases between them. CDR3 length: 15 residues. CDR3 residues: CASSLRYGDKDTQYF. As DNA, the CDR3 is TGTGCCAGCAGTCTCCGGTACGGGGATAAGGATACGCAGTATTTT.

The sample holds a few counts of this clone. The CDR3, as DNA: TGTGCCAGCAGTTGGGGGGACAGACTAAATCAGCCCCAGCATTTT. Translating it yields CASSWGDRLNQPQHF. The genes are TRBV28 and TRBJ1-5, with TRBD1 matching 7 bases. The CDR3 is 15 amino acids. CDR1 and CDR2 from the germline V gene are MDHEN and SYDVKM. With 4 bases clipped from V and 4 bases from J, the junction kept 7 bases outside the gene matches.

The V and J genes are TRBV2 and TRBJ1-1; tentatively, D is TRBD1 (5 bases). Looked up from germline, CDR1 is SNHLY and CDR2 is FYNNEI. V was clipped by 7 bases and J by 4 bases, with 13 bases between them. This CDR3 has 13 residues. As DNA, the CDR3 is TGTGCCAGCACCGTAACCGGGGGCACTGAAGCTTTCTTT. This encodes CASTVTGGTEAFF.

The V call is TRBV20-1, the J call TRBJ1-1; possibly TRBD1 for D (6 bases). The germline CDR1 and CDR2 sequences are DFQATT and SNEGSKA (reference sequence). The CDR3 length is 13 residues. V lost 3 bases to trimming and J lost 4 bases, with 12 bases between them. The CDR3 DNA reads TGCAGTGCTAGTAGTGGGGGCCGCACTGAAGCTTTCTTT. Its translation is CSASSGGRTEAFF.

Here the CDR3 DNA reads TGTGCCAGCAGTCGACTCCTGAGCTCCTACAATGAGCAGTTCTTC. Translation: CASSRLLSSYNEQFF. This sequence joins TRBV5-8 and TRBJ2-1; D is unclear. Germline V gives CDR1 SGHTS, CDR2 YDEGEE. This CDR3 region has 15 residues. V was clipped by 5 bases and J by 0 bases, with 12 bases between them.

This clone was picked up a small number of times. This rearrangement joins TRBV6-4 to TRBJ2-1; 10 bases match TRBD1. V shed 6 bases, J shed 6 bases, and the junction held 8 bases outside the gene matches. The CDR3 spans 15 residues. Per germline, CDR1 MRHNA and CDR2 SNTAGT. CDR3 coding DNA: TGTGCCAGCAGCCCTGGGACAGGGGTTAGCAATGAGCAGTTCTTC. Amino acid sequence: CASSPGTGVSNEQFF.

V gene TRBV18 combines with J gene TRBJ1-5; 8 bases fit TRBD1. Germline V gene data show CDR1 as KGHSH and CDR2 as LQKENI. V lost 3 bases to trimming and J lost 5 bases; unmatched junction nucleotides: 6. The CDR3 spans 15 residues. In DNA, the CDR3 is TGTGCCAGCTCACCCCAGGGGGCTTGGGATCAGCCCCAGCATTTT. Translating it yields CASSPQGAWDQPQHF.

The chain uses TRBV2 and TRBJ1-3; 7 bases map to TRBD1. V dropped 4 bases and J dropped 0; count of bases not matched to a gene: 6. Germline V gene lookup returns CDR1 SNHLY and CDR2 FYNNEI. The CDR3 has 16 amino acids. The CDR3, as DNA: TGTGCCAGCAGTGGTTCCGGGACAGTCTCTGGAAACACCATATATTTT. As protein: CASSGSGTVSGNTIYF.

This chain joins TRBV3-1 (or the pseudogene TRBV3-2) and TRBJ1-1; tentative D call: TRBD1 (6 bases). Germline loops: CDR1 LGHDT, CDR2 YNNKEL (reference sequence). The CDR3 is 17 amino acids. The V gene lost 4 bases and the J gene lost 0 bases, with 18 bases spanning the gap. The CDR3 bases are TGTGCCAGCAGCCCCCCCGGCAGGGGCGTTATGAACACTGAAGCTTTCTTT. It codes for CASSPPGRGVMNTEAFF.

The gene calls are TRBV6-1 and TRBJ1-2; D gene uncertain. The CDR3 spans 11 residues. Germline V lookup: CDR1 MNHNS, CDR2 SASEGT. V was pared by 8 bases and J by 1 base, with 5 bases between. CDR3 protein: CASHFNYGYTF. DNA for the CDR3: TGTGCCAGCCATTTTAACTATGGCTACACCTTC.

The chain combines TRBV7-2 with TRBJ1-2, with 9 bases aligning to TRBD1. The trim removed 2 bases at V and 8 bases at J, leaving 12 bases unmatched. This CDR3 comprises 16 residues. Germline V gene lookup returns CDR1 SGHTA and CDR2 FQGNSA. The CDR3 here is CASSLRNPGQGLGYTF. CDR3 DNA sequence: TGTGCCAGCAGCTTACGGAACCCGGGACAGGGTCTCGGCTACACCTTC.

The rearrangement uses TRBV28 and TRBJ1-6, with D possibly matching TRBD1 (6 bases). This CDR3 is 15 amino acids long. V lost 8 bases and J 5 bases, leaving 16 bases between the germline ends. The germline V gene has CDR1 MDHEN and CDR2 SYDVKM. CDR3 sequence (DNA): TGTGCCAGCCGCCCTGGACAGCAAAATAATTCACCCCTCCACTTT. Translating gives CASRPGQQNNSPLHF. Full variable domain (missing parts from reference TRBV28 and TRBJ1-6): DVKVTQSSRYLVKRTGEKVFLECVQDMDHENMFWYRQDPGLGLRLIYFSYDVKMKEKGDIPEGYSVSREKKERFSLILESASTNQTSMYLCASRPGQQNNSPLHFGNGTRLTVT.

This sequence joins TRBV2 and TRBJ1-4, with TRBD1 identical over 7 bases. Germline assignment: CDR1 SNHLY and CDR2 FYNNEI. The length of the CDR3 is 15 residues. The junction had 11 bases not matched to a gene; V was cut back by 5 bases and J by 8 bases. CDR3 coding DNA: TGTGCCAGCAGTCCAATAACGGGACAGACCGAAAAACTGTTTTTT. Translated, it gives CASSPITGQTEKLFF.

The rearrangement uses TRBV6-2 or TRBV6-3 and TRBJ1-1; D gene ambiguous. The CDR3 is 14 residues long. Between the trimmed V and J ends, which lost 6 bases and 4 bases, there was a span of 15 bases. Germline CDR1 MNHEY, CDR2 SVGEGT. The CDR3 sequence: CASSPQRVATEAFF. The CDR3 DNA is TGTGCCAGCAGCCCCCAACGGGTGGCCACTGAAGCTTTCTTT.

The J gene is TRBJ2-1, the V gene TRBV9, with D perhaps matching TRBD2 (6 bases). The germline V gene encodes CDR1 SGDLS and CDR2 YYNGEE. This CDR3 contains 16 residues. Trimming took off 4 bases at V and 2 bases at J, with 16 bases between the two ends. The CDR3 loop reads CASSRTSTEAYNEQFF. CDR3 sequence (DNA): TGTGCCAGCAGCCGCACTAGCACCGAGGCCTACAATGAGCAGTTCTTC.

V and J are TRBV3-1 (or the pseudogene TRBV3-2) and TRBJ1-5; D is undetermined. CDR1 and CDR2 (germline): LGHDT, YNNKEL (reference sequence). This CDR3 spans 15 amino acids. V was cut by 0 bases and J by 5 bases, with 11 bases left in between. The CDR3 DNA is TGTGCCAGCAGCCAAGAGAAGAGGGTGCATCAGCCCCAGCATTTT. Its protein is CASSQEKRVHQPQHF.

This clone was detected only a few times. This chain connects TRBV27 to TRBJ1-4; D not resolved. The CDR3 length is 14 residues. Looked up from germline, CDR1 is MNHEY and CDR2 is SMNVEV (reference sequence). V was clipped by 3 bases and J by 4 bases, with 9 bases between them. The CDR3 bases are TGTGCCAGCAGTTTTAACAGTGTTAATGAAAAACTGTTTTTT. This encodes CASSFNSVNEKLFF.